Here is one T cell receptor (beta chain) with its context. CDR1 is SNHLY, CDR2 FYNNEI, per germline. The CDR3 runs to 15 residues. V gave up 0 bases and J gave up 1 base, with 7 bases separating them. Produced via immunoSEQ multiplex PCR; TCRdb's table is partial and in-frame only. This sample has about 150,000 clones, with about nine tenths found just once. This sample stems from a study of blood T cell repertoires in COVID-19. The rearrangement links TRBV2 to TRBJ1-5; D may be TRBD1 (5 bases). The sample comprised peripheral blood. This sequence was found in a woman in her 70s with acute or convalescent COVID-19. The CDR3 bases are TGTGCCAGCAGTGAAGCGGGGGGGAGCAATCAGCCCCAGCATTTT. This codes for CASSEAGGSNQPQHF.